The rows below give T cell receptor beta chains drawn from one sample of a study of breast tumors, draining lymph nodes, adjacent tissues. In TCRdb, the multiplex PCR reads were re-called with MiXCR into one record per CDR3 protein. Of some 150,000 distinct CDR3 sequences detected, approximately 30% appear once; the ten largest clones hold around 4%. Sequencing was done on a sample of axillary lymph node tissue. These receptor sequences come from a female donor with breast cancer. Some clones in this sample may be carry-over from other donors' samples. Both conserved end residues are part of each CDR3. The order of the fields is J gene, clone size, V gene, D gene, CDR3 DNA, CDR3 protein. D genes are given only for firm matches. The size entry is marked missing in some rows and otherwise reads once, few, many or a size class.

J gene: TRBJ1-2; clone size: many; V gene: TRBV19; D gene: .; CDR3 DNA: TGTGCCAGTAAGGCGGAGATCTATGGCTACACCTTC; CDR3 protein: CASKAEIYGYTF
J gene: TRBJ1-4; clone size: many; V gene: TRBV5-1; D gene: .; CDR3 DNA: TGCGCCAGCAGCTTGGCCGGGAGTGGACGGGAAAAACTGTTTTTT; CDR3 protein: CASSLAGSGREKLFF
J gene: TRBJ2-7; clone size: many; V gene: TRBV6-5; D gene: .; CDR3 DNA: TGTGCCAGCAGTTACTCGAGTTTGTCTAGCTCCTACGAGCAGTACTTC; CDR3 protein: CASSYSSLSSSYEQYF
J gene: TRBJ1-6; clone size: .; V gene: TRBV15; D gene: .; CDR3 DNA: TGTGCCGCCAGCAGCTTGGTCGGCAGGGGAATGGTGGGTAGTAATTCACCCCTCCACTTT; CDR3 protein: CAASSLVGRGMVGSNSPLHF
J gene: TRBJ2-7; clone size: many; V gene: TRBV2; D gene: .; CDR3 DNA: TGTGCCAGCAGTGAGGGGAGCTCCTACGAGCAGTACTTC; CDR3 protein: CASSEGSSYEQYF
J gene: TRBJ2-7; clone size: many; V gene: TRBV3-1; D gene: .; CDR3 DNA: TGTGCCAGCGGACAATCCGTTCTCTACGAGCAGTACTTC; CDR3 protein: CASGQSVLYEQYF
J gene: TRBJ2-1; clone size: many; V gene: TRBV19; D gene: .; CDR3 DNA: TGTGCCAGTAGCCCGGACAGCCTGGGAGGGGATGAGCAGTTCTTC; CDR3 protein: CASSPDSLGGDEQFF
J gene: TRBJ2-5; clone size: many; V gene: TRBV7-3; D gene: TRBD1; CDR3 DNA: TGTGCCAGCAGCTTACGACAGGGGACTCAGGTTCGCAAAGAGACCCAGTACTTC; CDR3 protein: CASSLRQGTQVRKETQYF
J gene: TRBJ2-2; clone size: many; V gene: TRBV10-2; D gene: TRBD2; CDR3 DNA: TGCGCCAGCAGTCCCACTAGCGGGGGGTCGAACACCGGGGAGCTGTTTTTT; CDR3 protein: CASSPTSGGSNTGELFF
J gene: TRBJ1-6; clone size: .; V gene: TRBV6-5; D gene: .; CDR3 DNA: TGTGCCAGCAGTCCCCTAGGGGATAGCTCCTATAATTCCCCCCTCCACTTT; CDR3 protein: CASSPLGDSSYNSPLHF
J gene: TRBJ1-4; clone size: many; V gene: TRBV19; D gene: .; CDR3 DNA: TGTGCCAGTAGTATCTATGAAAAACTGTTTTTT; CDR3 protein: CASSIYEKLFF
J gene: TRBJ2-3; clone size: .; V gene: TRBV20-1; D gene: .; CDR3 DNA: TGCAGTGCTAGACCTGAGACACCGCCCGACAATACGCAGTATTTT; CDR3 protein: CSARPETPPDNTQYF
J gene: TRBJ1-5; clone size: many; V gene: TRBV12-3/TRBV12-4; D gene: TRBD1; CDR3 DNA: TGTGCCAGCACCGGACAGGGAGGACAGCCCCAGCATTTT; CDR3 protein: CASTGQGGQPQHF
J gene: TRBJ2-1; clone size: many; V gene: TRBV6-2/TRBV6-3; D gene: TRBD2; CDR3 DNA: TGTGCCAGCAGTTACTCTGCGGGAGGGATGGATGAGCAGTTCTTC; CDR3 protein: CASSYSAGGMDEQFF
J gene: TRBJ2-7; clone size: many; V gene: TRBV6-1; D gene: .; CDR3 DNA: TGTGCCAGCAGTGAAGCCGGACATCCCTACGAGCAGTACTTC; CDR3 protein: CASSEAGHPYEQYF
J gene: TRBJ1-2; clone size: many; V gene: TRBV24-1; D gene: .; CDR3 DNA: TGTGCCACCAGTGATTCGGGGACGTCTTTCGGGGATGGCTACACCTTC; CDR3 protein: CATSDSGTSFGDGYTF
J gene: TRBJ1-1; clone size: .; V gene: TRBV29-1; D gene: .; CDR3 DNA: TGCAGCGTTGAAGATCCGCAAAACACTGAAGCTTTCTTT; CDR3 protein: CSVEDPQNTEAFF
J gene: TRBJ2-6; clone size: many; V gene: TRBV29-1; D gene: .; CDR3 DNA: TGCAGCGTTGCAGGCTCTGGGGCCAACGTCCTGACTTTC; CDR3 protein: CSVAGSGANVLTF
J gene: TRBJ2-7; clone size: many; V gene: TRBV6-2/TRBV6-3; D gene: .; CDR3 DNA: TGTGCCACCTCTACGTCCTACGAGCAGTACTTC; CDR3 protein: CATSTSYEQYF
J gene: TRBJ1-6; clone size: .; V gene: TRBV7-8; D gene: TRBD1; CDR3 DNA: TGTGCCAGATCCCGGGACAGTCGCAATTCACCCCTCCACTTT; CDR3 protein: CARSRDSRNSPLHF
J gene: TRBJ2-1; clone size: many; V gene: TRBV3-1; D gene: .; CDR3 DNA: TGTGCCAGCAGCCAAGGTTACAGGGAGGGCAATGAGCAGTTCTTC; CDR3 protein: CASSQGYREGNEQFF
J gene: TRBJ1-6; clone size: many; V gene: TRBV4-1; D gene: .; CDR3 DNA: TGCGCCAGCAGCCAAGGAGGGGGTTTGAATTCACCCCTCCACTTT; CDR3 protein: CASSQGGGLNSPLHF
J gene: TRBJ1-6; clone size: many; V gene: TRBV15; D gene: .; CDR3 DNA: TGTGCCACCAGCAGAGGAGGGAGCTCCTATAATTCACCCCTCCACTTT; CDR3 protein: CATSRGGSSYNSPLHF
J gene: TRBJ2-7; clone size: many; V gene: TRBV3-1; D gene: TRBD2; CDR3 DNA: TGTGCCAGCAGCCAAGAGTGGGCTAGCGGGACTTCCTACGAGCAGTACTTC; CDR3 protein: CASSQEWASGTSYEQYF
J gene: TRBJ2-2; clone size: many; V gene: TRBV20-1; D gene: .; CDR3 DNA: TGCAGTGCTACAGGGCTAACGGGCACCGGGGAGCTGTTTTTT; CDR3 protein: CSATGLTGTGELFF
J gene: TRBJ1-4; clone size: many; V gene: TRBV6-5; D gene: .; CDR3 DNA: TGTGCCAGTTCGAGGGGGGGGGGCGAAAAACTGTTTTTT; CDR3 protein: CASSRGGGEKLFF
J gene: TRBJ2-5; clone size: many; V gene: TRBV11-2; D gene: .; CDR3 DNA: TGTGCCAGCAGCTTAGTACAGACTAGAGGGAAAGAGACCCAGTACTTC; CDR3 protein: CASSLVQTRGKETQYF
J gene: TRBJ2-7; clone size: many; V gene: TRBV20-1; D gene: TRBD2; CDR3 DNA: TGCAGTGCTAGATCTAGCGGGAGAGCCGACGAGCAGTACTTC; CDR3 protein: CSARSSGRADEQYF
J gene: TRBJ1-1; clone size: few; V gene: TRBV28; D gene: .; CDR3 DNA: TGTGCCAGCAGTCCCCACACTGAAGCTTTCTTT; CDR3 protein: CASSPHTEAFF
J gene: TRBJ2-1; clone size: .; V gene: TRBV5-8; D gene: .; CDR3 DNA: TGTGCCAGCAGTCGGGGACTCTATGAGCAGTTCTTC; CDR3 protein: CASSRGLYEQFF
J gene: TRBJ2-3; clone size: .; V gene: TRBV20-1; D gene: TRBD2; CDR3 DNA: TGCAGTGCTCTGGCGGGAGTTGGCACAGATACGCAGTATTTT; CDR3 protein: CSALAGVGTDTQYF
J gene: TRBJ2-5; clone size: .; V gene: TRBV19; D gene: TRBD2; CDR3 DNA: TGTGCCAGTAATAGGCGGGGGACGGAAGAGACCCAGTACTTC; CDR3 protein: CASNRRGTEETQYF
J gene: TRBJ1-3; clone size: many; V gene: TRBV3-1; D gene: .; CDR3 DNA: TGTGCCAGCAGCGTTCGGCGAGGAAACACCATATATTTT; CDR3 protein: CASSVRRGNTIYF
J gene: TRBJ2-6; clone size: .; V gene: TRBV20-1; D gene: .; CDR3 DNA: TGCAGTGCGGGTACAGGGGCCAACGTCCTGACTTTC; CDR3 protein: CSAGTGANVLTF
J gene: TRBJ2-1; clone size: many; V gene: TRBV30; D gene: .; CDR3 DNA: TGTGCCTGGAGTGGTCTAGTGCATGAGCAGTTCTTC; CDR3 protein: CAWSGLVHEQFF
J gene: TRBJ2-1; clone size: many; V gene: TRBV15; D gene: .; CDR3 DNA: TGTGCCACCAGCAGTGTAGGGATTGAGCAGTTCTTC; CDR3 protein: CATSSVGIEQFF
J gene: TRBJ1-5; clone size: .; V gene: TRBV13; D gene: .; CDR3 DNA: TGTGCCAGCGACATGGGAGGTAGCAATGAGCATTTT; CDR3 protein: CASDMGGSNEHF
J gene: TRBJ1-6; clone size: .; V gene: TRBV2; D gene: TRBD1; CDR3 DNA: TGTGCCAGCAGCGTCAGGGGGAGCTCACCCCTCCACTTT; CDR3 protein: CASSVRGSSPLHF
J gene: TRBJ1-1; clone size: few; V gene: TRBV7-9; D gene: .; CDR3 DNA: TGTGCCAGCAGCTTAGCCACCCTGAACACTGAAGCTTTCTTT; CDR3 protein: CASSLATLNTEAFF
J gene: TRBJ2-6; clone size: .; V gene: TRBV7-3; D gene: TRBD2; CDR3 DNA: TGTGCCAGCAGCCTATTACGGGGGGGAATCTCTGGGGCCAACGTCCTGACTTTC; CDR3 protein: CASSLLRGGISGANVLTF
J gene: TRBJ1-5; clone size: .; V gene: TRBV2; D gene: .; CDR3 DNA: TGTGCCAGCCTTAGCGCACAGGGTTGGGTAAGCAATCAGCCCCAGCATTTT; CDR3 protein: CASLSAQGWVSNQPQHF
J gene: TRBJ1-4; clone size: .; V gene: TRBV5-1; D gene: .; CDR3 DNA: TGCGCCAGCAGCGTAAAACTGTTTTTT; CDR3 protein: CASSVKLFF
J gene: TRBJ1-1; clone size: .; V gene: TRBV4-1; D gene: TRBD1; CDR3 DNA: TGCGCCAGCAGCCCGACAGGGGGACGAATGAACACTGAAGCTTTCTTT; CDR3 protein: CASSPTGGRMNTEAFF
J gene: TRBJ1-2; clone size: many; V gene: TRBV19; D gene: TRBD1; CDR3 DNA: TGTGCCAGTAGTACCTCCAGGGCCCAGGGGGGCTATAGCTACACCTTC; CDR3 protein: CASSTSRAQGGYSYTF
J gene: TRBJ2-2; clone size: .; V gene: TRBV7-9; D gene: .; CDR3 DNA: TGTGCCAGCAGCTTAAGTCTGACCGGGGAGCTGTTTTTT; CDR3 protein: CASSLSLTGELFF
J gene: TRBJ2-1; clone size: many; V gene: TRBV20-1; D gene: TRBD2; CDR3 DNA: TGCAGCGCAGGACGGGGGGGGAGCTCCTACAATGAGCAGTTCTTC; CDR3 protein: CSAGRGGSSYNEQFF
J gene: TRBJ2-7; clone size: many; V gene: TRBV2; D gene: .; CDR3 DNA: TGTGCCAGCAGTGATCGGGGCCTCTCCTACGAGCAGTACTTC; CDR3 protein: CASSDRGLSYEQYF
J gene: TRBJ2-5; clone size: many; V gene: TRBV12-3/TRBV12-4; D gene: .; CDR3 DNA: TGTGCCAGCAGGACTCGGACCCAAGAGACCCAGTACTTC; CDR3 protein: CASRTRTQETQYF
J gene: TRBJ1-3; clone size: .; V gene: TRBV11-3; D gene: TRBD1; CDR3 DNA: TGTGCCAGCAGCCCAAACAGGGGGAGCTTCCTAGGAAACACCATATATTTT; CDR3 protein: CASSPNRGSFLGNTIYF
J gene: TRBJ2-1; clone size: .; V gene: TRBV29-1; D gene: TRBD2; CDR3 DNA: TGCAGCCTTGGACTAGCGGGAGGCGACAATGAGCAGTTCTTC; CDR3 protein: CSLGLAGGDNEQFF